This is a list of T cell receptor beta chains from one sample in a study of cytomegalovirus exposure and HLA in healthy donors. The assay was immunoSEQ multiplex PCR, and TCRdb's table has in-frame clones only and misses some. The table lists 180,000 or so clones, roughly a tenth of them singletons. The sample consisted of PBMCs. The receptors were gathered from a woman between 25 and 40 years old in good health and CMV-seropositive. Each CDR3 is given with its conserved first and last residue. A D gene is named only where the DNA matches it firmly. Not all rows give a size; the values are once, few, many and, for expanded clones, a class.

>TRBV29-1|.|TRBJ1-2|few
TGCAGCGTTGGCCCATACGGGGGTAACTATGGCTACACCTTC
CSVGPYGGNYGYTF
>TRBV5-1|TRBD2|TRBJ2-7|few
TGCGCCAGCAGCTCCGCACTAGCGGGAGTCCGCGAGCAGTACTTC
CASSSALAGVREQYF
>TRBV5-1|TRBD2|TRBJ2-5|.
TGCGCCAGCAGCTTCGGACTAGCGGGGATCGAGGCCCAGTACTTC
CASSFGLAGIEAQYF
>TRBV30|.|TRBJ1-4|few
TGTGCCTGGAGTGTAAACAGAATTAATGAAAAACTGTTTTTT
CAWSVNRINEKLFF
>TRBV5-4|TRBD1|TRBJ2-7|.
TGTGCCAGCAGCTTTTGGACAGGGGCCCACGAGCAGTACTTC
CASSFWTGAHEQYF
>TRBV6-1|TRBD1|TRBJ2-1|.
TGTGCCAGCCAGGGGGACAGGGGGTTTAGCGATGAGCAGTTCTTC
CASQGDRGFSDEQFF
>TRBV5-1|TRBD1|TRBJ1-1|few
TGCGCCAGCAGCGGACGGACAGGGACGTCTGAAGCTTTCTTT
CASSGRTGTSEAFF
>TRBV7-3|.|TRBJ2-3|few
TGTGCCAGCAGCTTAGAGGAAGGAGATACGCAGTATTTT
CASSLEEGDTQYF
>TRBV7-8|TRBD1|TRBJ1-5|few
TGTGCCAGCAGCTCAGGACAGGGAGGACTTCGCAATCAGCCCCAGCATTTT
CASSSGQGGLRNQPQHF
>TRBV6-5|TRBD2|TRBJ2-3|.
TGTGCCAGCCACCCAGCGGGAGGGCCTACAGATACGCAGTATTTT
CASHPAGGPTDTQYF
>TRBV19|.|TRBJ1-4|.
TGTGCCAGTAGCCTAACCACAGGGTGGACTAATGAAAAACTGTTTTTT
CASSLTTGWTNEKLFF
>TRBV7-9|TRBD1|TRBJ2-2|.
TGTGCCAGCAGCCCCCACCAGGGGGTCGGGGAGCTGTTTTTT
CASSPHQGVGELFF
>TRBV5-1|TRBD2|TRBJ2-5|.
TGCGCCAGCAGCTGGGGGACTAGCTCTGGCGGGGAGACCCAGTACTTC
CASSWGTSSGGETQYF
>TRBV27|TRBD2|TRBJ2-7|few
TGTGCCAGCAGTGGACTAGCGGGATTCCGCGAGCAGTACTTC
CASSGLAGFREQYF
>TRBV2|.|TRBJ1-1|few
TGTGCCAGCAGTGAATATTCCGGGCAGGGTTTCTTT
CASSEYSGQGFF
>TRBV6-6|TRBD1|TRBJ1-1|.
TGTGCCAGCAGTACCCCCGACAGGGCGGACACTGAAGCTTTCTTT
CASSTPDRADTEAFF
>TRBV7-6|TRBD1|TRBJ1-6|.
TGTGCCAGCAGCTTGAGGTCCGGGACAGCTGATTCACCCCTCCACTTT
CASSLRSGTADSPLHF
>TRBV5-1|TRBD2|TRBJ2-4|few
TGCGCCAGCAGCTCAAGGACTAGCGGGAGAAGGAGGAACATTCAGTACTTC
CASSSRTSGRRRNIQYF
>TRBV5-4|TRBD1|TRBJ1-2|few
TGTGCCAGCAGCTTGGCGACAGGGGTATTAGGCTACACCTTC
CASSLATGVLGYTF
>TRBV15|.|TRBJ1-1|few
TGTGCCACCAGCAGAGTTGCCCTACAGAAACTGAACACTGAAGCTTTCTTT
CATSRVALQKLNTEAFF
>TRBV9|TRBD2|TRBJ2-2|.
TGTGCCAGCAGCGTGACTAGCCCCCGTAGGGACACCGGGGAGCTGTTTTTT
CASSVTSPRRDTGELFF
>TRBV7-7|TRBD1|TRBJ1-2|.
TGTGCCAGCAGCTTAGATCATCCGGGACAGACACCTATTAGTTATGGCTACACCTTC
CASSLDHPGQTPISYGYTF
>TRBV5-1|.|TRBJ2-2|few
TGCGCCAGCAGCTTGGATCCGACCGGGGAGCTGTTTTTT
CASSLDPTGELFF
>TRBV29-1|.|TRBJ2-5|few
TGCAGCGTTGGAGAAGAGACCCAGTACTTC
CSVGEETQYF
>TRBV25-1|.|TRBJ2-3|.
TGTGCCAGCAGTGAATCACGGAGGTTTGTAGCAGATACGCAGTATTTT
CASSESRRFVADTQYF
>TRBV18|.|TRBJ2-5|.
TGTGCCAGCTCACCTTTGGGCAGGGGAAACCTGGCCCAAGAGACCCAGTACTTC
CASSPLGRGNLAQETQYF
>TRBV18|.|TRBJ1-1|few
TGTGCCAGCTCACCGCAGAAAAACACTGAAGCTTTCTTT
CASSPQKNTEAFF
>TRBV10-2|.|TRBJ1-1|few
TGCGCCAGCAGGGGGGACATGGGACGAACTGAAGCTTTCTTT
CASRGDMGRTEAFF
>TRBV19|.|TRBJ1-1|.
TGTGCCAGTAGTATAGGGGGGATGCGGGGGAACACTGAAGCTTTCTTT
CASSIGGMRGNTEAFF
>TRBV5-1|TRBD2|TRBJ2-7|.
TGCGCCAGCAGCCCTTCAGCGGGAGGGTCCTCCTACGAGCAGTACTTC
CASSPSAGGSSYEQYF
>TRBV30|.|TRBJ1-3|few
TGTGCCTGGAGTGGGAGAAGGCTAGTGTCGGGAAACAACATATATTTT
CAWSGRRLVSGNNIYF
>TRBV15|TRBD2|TRBJ2-5|.
TGTGCCACCAGCAGGCCGCCTAGCGGCCAAGAGACCCAGTACTTC
CATSRPPSGQETQYF
>TRBV10-2|.|TRBJ2-3|few
TGCGCCAGCACCCCCGGGACACTGTGGGGCACAGATACGCAGTATTTT
CASTPGTLWGTDTQYF
>TRBV19|.|TRBJ2-7|.
TGTGCCAGTAGTATATCACCAGGACTCTCCTACGAGCAGTACTTC
CASSISPGLSYEQYF
>TRBV5-1|TRBD1|TRBJ1-5|few
TGCGCCAGCAGCTTCTCGACAGGGGCCAATCAGCCCCAGCATTTT
CASSFSTGANQPQHF
>TRBV5-6|TRBD1|TRBJ2-1|few
TGTGCCAGCAGCTTTACCAGGGACAGGCGGCCTCGGGAGCAGTTCTTC
CASSFTRDRRPREQFF
>TRBV11-2|TRBD1|TRBJ1-1|.
TGTGCCAGCGGGACAGGGGTGAACACTGAAGCTTTCTTT
CASGTGVNTEAFF
>TRBV6-5|TRBD1|TRBJ2-7|few
TGTGCCAGCACTATTCGACAGGGGTCCACCTACGAGCAGTACTTC
CASTIRQGSTYEQYF
>TRBV2|TRBD1|TRBJ1-2|.
TGTGCCAGCAGTGATACTCCAGGGGGTAACTATGGCTACACCTTC
CASSDTPGGNYGYTF
>TRBV7-9|.|TRBJ1-1|few
TGTGCCAGCAGCTACGGACAGCCGAACACTGAAGCTTTCTTT
CASSYGQPNTEAFF
>TRBV7-2|.|TRBJ1-2|.
TGTGCCAGCAGCTTAGGGTGGGCTGACTATGGCTACACCTTC
CASSLGWADYGYTF
>TRBV5-1|.|TRBJ1-6|.
TGCGCCAGCAGCCTGACAGGCGCCCAGGATTCACCCCTCCACTTT
CASSLTGAQDSPLHF
>TRBV4-2|.|TRBJ2-3|.
TGTGCCAGCAGCGAAACCAAGACTAGGAGCACAGATACGCAGTATTTT
CASSETKTRSTDTQYF
>TRBV29-1|.|TRBJ2-2|few
TGCAGCGTGGACTCCGGGGTCACCGGGGAGCTGTTTTTT
CSVDSGVTGELFF
>TRBV30|.|TRBJ2-3|.
TGTGCCTGGGGACTTAATGAGCAGTATTTT
CAWGLNEQYF
>TRBV2|.|TRBJ1-3|few
TGTGCCAGCAGACCTATCGGTACTGCCCGCTCTGGAAACACCATATATTTT
CASRPIGTARSGNTIYF
>TRBV14|.|TRBJ1-2|.
TGTGCCAGCAGCCAAGAAGGGGCTTATGGCTACACCTTC
CASSQEGAYGYTF
>TRBV4-2|TRBD2|TRBJ2-4|.
TGTGCCAGCAGCCAGGGACTAGCGTTGAACTTC
CASSQGLALNF
>TRBV19|TRBD1|TRBJ2-7|.
TGTGCCAGTAGTATCCCGGGACAGGGGGGTTACGAGCAGTACTTC
CASSIPGQGGYEQYF
>TRBV18|.|TRBJ2-3|.
TGTGCCAGCTCAGACGGAGGAAGGAGTGATACGCAGTATTTT
CASSDGGRSDTQYF
>TRBV4-1|.|TRBJ1-4|.
TGCGCCAGCAGCCAAGTGATATCTAGCCCCAGGTTTGAAAAACTGTTTTTT
CASSQVISSPRFEKLFF
>TRBV11-2|.|TRBJ2-1|.
TGTGCCAGCAGCTTACTTGGAGGGGGGGGCCGAGGGGAGCAGTTCTTC
CASSLLGGGGRGEQFF
>TRBV6-5|.|TRBJ2-7|.
TGTGCCAGCAGCACAGGTACGGCCGGGTACGAGCAGTACTTC
CASSTGTAGYEQYF
>TRBV4-1|.|TRBJ2-1|.
TGCGCCAGCAGCCAAGATTCGAGCCTAGCGAACAATGAGCAGTTCTTC
CASSQDSSLANNEQFF
>TRBV5-6|TRBD2|TRBJ2-4|few
TGTGCCAGCAGCTTGGGGGAGGGTAGGGTCATTCAGTACTTC
CASSLGEGRVIQYF
>TRBV9|TRBD2|TRBJ2-3|.
TGTGCCAGCAGCCTGGGACTAGCGGTGAGCACAGATACGCAGTATTTT
CASSLGLAVSTDTQYF
>TRBV4-1|TRBD2|TRBJ2-2|.
TGCGCCAGCAGTAGTACTAGCGGGAGTCTTTCCGGGGAGCTGTTTTTT
CASSSTSGSLSGELFF